The 30 T cell receptor beta chains presented below share a single source sample, sequenced in a study of lymphopenia after photon versus proton radiotherapy. Using immunoSEQ multiplex PCR, the repertoire was profiled, and TCRdb retains in-frame clones only, with some absent. Found here are about 29,000 clones, about 91% of them singletons; the top ten hold about 53%. This specimen consisted of peripheral blood, obtained from a patient treated with proton-based radiotherapy. Every receptor here comes from a woman aged 55-70 years with cholangiocarcinoma. Some clones in this sample may be carry-over from other donors' samples.

The chain joins TRBV21-1 to TRBJ2-3; TRBD2, the table's D call, lacks a check against the DNA. TRBV21-1 is listed as a pseudogene. There are 16 residues in the CDR3. As DNA, the CDR3 is TGTGCCAGCAGCAACCGGTTGGCGGATAGCACAGATACGCAGTATTTT. Residues: CASSNRLADSTDTQYF.

The rearrangement links TRBV18 to TRBJ1-4; D uncertain. The germline V gene has CDR1 KGHSH and CDR2 LQKENI. The CDR3 is made up of 15 amino acids. V was clipped by 4 bases and J by 4 bases, with 13 bases between them. CDR3 sequence reads: CASSLSTASNEKLFF. For the CDR3, the DNA is TGTGCCAGCTCACTATCGACGGCCAGTAATGAAAAACTGTTTTTT.

The chain uses TRBV6-1 and TRBJ1-1; TRBD1 agrees at 8 bases. The CDR3 extends over 14 amino acids. The germline gives CDR1 MNHNS, CDR2 SASEGT. V lost 4 bases and J lost 1; bases outside the gene matches: 2. In DNA, the CDR3 is TGTGCCAGCAGTGTTACAGGGGGGAACACTGAAGCTTTCTTT. As protein: CASSVTGGNTEAFF.

This sequence joins TRBV7-2 and TRBJ2-7; TRBD2 might be the D (5 bases). Germline assignment: CDR1 SGHTA and CDR2 FQGNSA. The germline V and J ends were trimmed by 0 bases and 2 bases, with 8 bases remaining between them. This CDR3 comprises 14 residues. CDR3 sequence reads: CASSLALATYEQYF. CDR3 DNA: TGTGCCAGCAGCTTAGCGCTAGCAACCTACGAGCAGTACTTC.

The V gene is TRBV19, the J gene TRBJ1-2; D remains unclear. Per the germline V gene, CDR1 is LNHDA and CDR2 is SQIVND (reference sequence). The CDR3 is made up of 13 amino acids. V was shortened by 5 bases and J by 5 bases, with 12 bases between the two germline ends. The chain's CDR3 is CASSPAPGYGYTF. The DNA for the CDR3 is TGTGCCAGTAGTCCGGCCCCGGGATATGGCTACACCTTC.

V and J are TRBV15 and TRBJ2-3; TRBD2 agrees at 13 bases. Germline V gene lookup returns CDR1 LNHNV and CDR2 YYDKDF (reference sequence). The length of the CDR3 is 18 residues. After removal of 3 bases from V and 3 bases from J, the junction contained 9 bases not matched to a gene. The CDR3 DNA is TGTGCCACCAGCAGTCCGGGACTAGCGGGAATGGAGACAGATACGCAGTATTTT. Translating gives CATSSPGLAGMETDTQYF.

The J gene is TRBJ2-7, the V gene TRBV6-6; D may be TRBD2 (5 bases). The CDR3 is made up of 14 amino acids. CDR1 MNHNY and CDR2 SVGAGI come from the germline V gene (reference sequence). Trimming pared 6 bases from V and 7 bases from J, leaving 19 bases between. CDR3 sequence (DNA): TGTGCCAGCAGGCCGGGGTCGCTGCTCGGTGAGCAGTACTTC. This codes for CASRPGSLLGEQYF.

This clone has just a few counts. A read error may account for a junction end that differs from germline. The chain carries TRBV12-5 and TRBJ2-2; TRBD2 is a possible D gene (5 bases). CDR3 length equals 14 residues. Germline V gene lookup returns CDR1 LGHNT and CDR2 FRNRAP. The CDR3 coding sequence is TGTGCTAGTGGTTTTCTCGGGAACGCCGGGGAGCTGTTTTTT. Its protein product is CASGFLGNAGELFF.

As DNA, the CDR3 is TGTGCCATCAGTCAGTTCTCGAACACTGAAGCTTTCTTT. This sequence encodes CAISQFSNTEAFF. The chain uses TRBV10-3 and TRBJ1-1; D is ambiguous. The CDR3 runs to 13 residues. V was cut by 5 bases and J by 1 base, with 8 bases left in between. Germline V CDR1 and CDR2: ENHRY, SYGVKD.

This clone turned up a few times. The CDR3 region is CASSPGSREGGYTF. The CDR3 bases are TGTGCCAGCAGCCCAGGCTCGAGGGAGGGCGGCTACACCTTC. The chain employs TRBV7-3 and TRBJ1-2; no definite D call. The V end lost 5 bases, the J end lost 8 bases, and 18 bases lay between the germline ends. Germline V gives CDR1 SGHTA, CDR2 FQGTGA. The CDR3 loop spans 14 amino acids.

This clone was counted a single time. The chain recombines TRBV29-1 with TRBJ2-3; possible D gene TRBD2, 5 bases. The CDR3 is made up of 12 amino acids. Trimming left V 3 bases short and J 1 base short, with 5 bases between. Germline V gives CDR1 SQVTM, CDR2 ANQGSEA. This CDR3 is CSVDGGTDTQYF. The CDR3 DNA sequence: TGCAGCGTTGACGGGGGCACAGATACGCAGTATTTT.

The chain uses TRBV6-4 and TRBJ2-2, with unresolved D. The CDR3 spans 13 residues. Germline V gives CDR1 MRHNA, CDR2 SNTAGT. V shed 5 bases and J shed 7 bases, with 11 bases lying between them. The CDR3 here is CASSSNTGGELFF. DNA of the CDR3: TGTGCCAGCAGTAGCAACACGGGCGGGGAGCTGTTTTTT.

The genes are TRBV11-3 and TRBJ1-4; D perhaps matches TRBD1 (5 bases). The CDR3 loop spans 16 amino acids. V lost 7 bases to trimming and J lost 5 bases, with 20 bases between them. Germline V gene data show CDR1 as SGHNT and CDR2 as YENEEA. CDR3 DNA sequence: TGTGCCAGCACCCCGGGGGATGGAGAGCGAAATGAAAAACTGTTTTTT. Amino acid sequence: CASTPGDGERNEKLFF.

CDR3 bases: TGCGCCAGCAGCCATGAGATTGGAGGGGCCCCAACTAATGAAAAACTGTTTTTT. Residues: CASSHEIGGAPTNEKLFF. The V gene is TRBV4-3, the J gene TRBJ1-4; D perhaps matches TRBD1 (5 bases). CDR3 length: 18 amino acids. The V gene's germline CDR1 is LGHNA and CDR2 YSLEER. V shed 3 bases and J shed 0 bases, with 17 bases lying between them.

This rearrangement joins TRBV5-1 to TRBJ2-5, with 7 bases fitting TRBD2. Germline V gene data show CDR1 as SGHRS and CDR2 as YFSETQ. CDR3 length: 15 amino acids. Trimming at V came to 0 bases and at J to 1 base, leaving 3 bases not matched to a gene. The CDR3 spells CASSLGAGSQETQYF. Written as DNA, the CDR3 is TGCGCCAGCAGCTTGGGAGCGGGATCCCAAGAGACCCAGTACTTC.

This chain connects TRBV19 to TRBJ2-7, with TRBD1 identical over 7 bases. Trimming took 4 bases from V and 4 from J; bases not matched to a gene: 4. Per the germline V gene, CDR1 is LNHDA and CDR2 is SQIVND (reference sequence). The CDR3 length is 13 residues. CDR3 in DNA: TGTGCCAGTAGTAGGGACAGAGCGTACGAGCAGTACTTC. Translating it yields CASSRDRAYEQYF.

The chain is built from TRBV7-9 and TRBJ2-7; D is perhaps TRBD1 (6 bases). Per the germline V gene, CDR1 is SEHNR and CDR2 is FQNEAQ (reference sequence). CDR3 size: 12 residues. Trimming left V 5 bases short and J 6 bases short, with 11 bases between. In DNA form, the CDR3 reads TGTGCCAGCAGCCCGAGACAGGTCGAGCAGTACTTC. Its protein product is CASSPRQVEQYF.

In DNA, the CDR3 is TGTGCCAGCAGCAGTGGACAGGGGAGCAATCAGCCCCAGCATTTT. Its protein product is CASSSGQGSNQPQHF. V is TRBV5-8 and J is TRBJ1-5, with 9 bases fitting TRBD1. Losses at the gene ends were 4 bases for V and 1 base for J; bases not matched to a gene: 3. Germline-derived CDR1 and CDR2 are SGHTS and YDEGEE. The CDR3 contains 15 residues.

This sequence joins TRBV6-5 and TRBJ2-7; 7 positions agree with TRBD2. The CDR3 covers 14 residues. The germline CDR1 and CDR2 sequences are MNHEY and SVGAGI. J was trimmed by 2 bases and V by 6 bases; bases with no gene match: 7. CDR3 sequence reads: CASRLGGVPYEQYF. CDR3 coding DNA: TGTGCCAGCAGGCTGGGGGGGGTCCCCTACGAGCAGTACTTC.

The chain carries TRBV19 and TRBJ1-5, with D hard to call. The V end lost 3 bases, the J end lost 6 bases, and 9 bases lay between the germline ends. Per germline, CDR1 LNHDA and CDR2 SQIVND (reference sequence). CDR3 size: 13 residues. The CDR3 DNA reads as TGTGCCAGTAGTATCTCGACACTTCAGCCCCAGCATTTT. Residues: CASSISTLQPQHF.

V gene TRBV6-1 combines with J gene TRBJ1-2; no clear D. The CDR3 loop spans 13 amino acids. CDR1 and CDR2 from the germline V gene are MNHNS and SASEGT. Trimming shortened V by 7 bases and J by 4 bases, and 13 bases separated the two germline ends. CDR3 sequence: CASTPDNFYGYTF. The CDR3 coding sequence is TGTGCCAGCACCCCGGATAATTTCTATGGCTACACCTTC.

The chain couples TRBV4-3 to TRBJ2-3; D may correspond to TRBD1 or TRBD2 (5 bases each). The germline V gene encodes CDR1 LGHNA and CDR2 YSLEER. CDR3 length equals 14 residues. Trimming took 2 bases from V and 5 from J, leaving 11 bases between them. The CDR3 sequence: CASSQQRGGDTQYF. The CDR3 DNA sequence: TGCGCCAGCAGCCAACAACGTGGGGGAGATACGCAGTATTTT.

The chain joins TRBV27 to TRBJ2-1, with no clear D. The CDR3 consists of 14 residues. The germline CDR1 and CDR2 sequences are MNHEY and SMNVEV (reference sequence). The V and J ends lost 3 bases and 6 bases respectively, with 12 bases between them. The CDR3 loop is CASSFWPLSNEQFF. The DNA for the CDR3 is TGTGCCAGCAGTTTTTGGCCCTTAAGCAATGAGCAGTTCTTC.

The chain recombines TRBV13 with TRBJ2-7, with a possible D match to TRBD2 (5 bases). The CDR3 totals 16 residues. Germline V gene data show CDR1 as PRHDT and CDR2 as FYEKMQ (reference sequence). The V and J ends lost 5 bases and 0 bases respectively, with 17 bases between them. The CDR3 is CASSPRLDGDSYEQYF. CDR3 sequence (DNA): TGTGCCAGCAGCCCCCGGTTGGACGGGGACTCCTACGAGCAGTACTTC.

The CDR3 DNA sequence: TGTGCCAGCACATTGGTTGTAAGGTCACCCCTCCACTTT. Encoded protein: CASTLVVRSPLHF. The chain carries TRBV2 and TRBJ1-6, with D unclear. The CDR3 sequence is 13 residues long. Germline V CDR1 and CDR2: SNHLY, FYNNEI. V was trimmed by 7 bases and J by 10 bases, leaving 14 bases between them.

The chain has TRBV14 and TRBJ1-2; D not resolved. Trimming took off 0 bases at V and 4 bases at J, with 6 bases between the two ends. The CDR3 consists of 13 residues. Germline CDR1 and CDR2: SGHDN and FVKESK. CDR3 DNA sequence: TGTGCCAGCAGCCAAGACAGGAGCTATGGCTACACCTTC. Its translation is CASSQDRSYGYTF.

This sequence joins TRBV18 and TRBJ2-3; the match to TRBD2 covers 9 bases. The CDR3 contains 18 residues. Losses at the gene ends were 1 base for V and 0 bases for J; bases not matched to a gene: 8. Germline V lookup: CDR1 KGHSH, CDR2 LQKENI. Written as DNA, the CDR3 is TGTGCCAGCTCACCACGGGCTAGCGGGGTCCTAAGCACAGATACGCAGTATTTT. It yields the protein CASSPRASGVLSTDTQYF.

The gene calls are TRBV7-8 and TRBJ2-7, with D unclear. The germline gives CDR1 SGHVS, CDR2 FQNEAQ. V lost 0 bases and J 0 bases, leaving 6 bases between the germline ends. The CDR3 totals 14 residues. In DNA, the CDR3 is TGTGCCAGCAGCTTAGCGACAACCTCCTACGAGCAGTACTTC. Its translation is CASSLATTSYEQYF.

CDR3 sequence (DNA): TGTGCCAGCAGCTCTCTAGCGGGGGGTTACGAGCAGTACTTC. As protein: CASSSLAGGYEQYF. V gene TRBV5-6 combines with J gene TRBJ2-7, with 11 nucleotides matching TRBD2. The ends lost 3 bases at V and 4 bases at J; junction bases unmatched: 3. Per germline, CDR1 SGHDT and CDR2 YYEEEE. The CDR3 totals 14 residues.

The genes are TRBV11-2 and TRBJ2-7; D gene uncertain. V lost 4 bases, J lost 4 bases, and 11 bases lay in between. Germline assignment: CDR1 SGHAT and CDR2 FQNNGV. The CDR3 spans 13 residues. CDR3 amino acids: CASSSRVLYEQYF. Written as DNA, the CDR3 is TGTGCCAGCAGCTCCCGGGTCCTATACGAGCAGTACTTC. The full variable domain, with the rest looked up from reference TRBV11-2 and TRBJ2-7, is EAGVAQSPRYKIIEKRQSVAFWCNPISGHATLYWYQQILGQGPKLLIQFQNNGVVDDSQLPKDRFSAERLKGVDSTLKIQPAKLEDSAVYLCASSSRVLYEQYFGPGTRLTVT.